Presented here are 20 T cell receptor beta chains from one specimen sequenced in a study of T cells expressing NK-cell markers. No DNA is given; TCRdb re-called the 5' RACE reads and lists each CDR3 protein once. Recorded for this sample: 120,000 to 150,000 distinct CDR3 sequences. What was sequenced was blood T cells: a sorted CD56 or NKG2C T cell subset, CD4+ or CD8+ T cells, or bulk PBMC T cells (not recorded which). Receptors originate from a man in his late teens or twenties in good health.

The rearrangement joins TRBV11-2 to TRBJ2-1; there is no DNA to check the TCRdb D call of TRBD2. The CDR3 extends over 14 amino acids. Germline V lookup: CDR1 SGHAT, CDR2 FQNNGV. The CDR3 loop is CASSPPGLDNEQFF.

V gene TRBV7-6 combines with J gene TRBJ2-1; TCRdb indicates TRBD2, and absent DNA this call remains unverified. CDR3 length equals 18 residues. CDR1 is SGHVS and CDR2 is FNYEAQ in the germline V gene. The CDR3 spells CASSQGLAGGPSYNEQFF. The complete variable domain, with remaining parts taken from reference TRBV7-6 and TRBJ2-1, reads GAGVSQSPRYKVTKRGQDVALRCDPISGHVSLYWYRQALGQGPEFLTYFNYEAQQDKSGLPNDRFSAERPEGSISTLTIQRTEQRDSAMYRCASSQGLAGGPSYNEQFFGPGTRLTVL.

V usage is TRBV29-1 and J usage is TRBJ2-2; no DNA is available, so the TRBD1 call from TCRdb remains unchecked. Germline V gene sequence: CDR1 SQVTM, CDR2 ANQGSEA. The CDR3 is made up of 16 amino acids. CDR3 residues: CSVEDIGRGSTGELFF.

This chain links TRBV6-1 with TRBJ2-5; the D gene TCRdb calls, TRBD1, cannot be checked with no DNA. Germline lookup yields CDR1 MNHNS and CDR2 SASEGT. This CDR3 has 16 residues. The CDR3: CASSVLPGQGRETQYF.

The genes are TRBV7-2 and TRBJ2-7; TCRdb reports TRBD2, a call that lacks DNA to check it against. The CDR3 is made up of 17 amino acids. Per the germline V gene, CDR1 is SGHTA and CDR2 is FQGNSA. The CDR3 spells CASSFGGRLAGRYEQYF. The whole variable domain, remainder taken from reference TRBV7-2 and TRBJ2-7, is GAGVSQSPSNKVTEKGKDVELRCDPISGHTALYWYRQSLGQGLEFLIYFQGNSAPDKSGLPSDRFSAERTGGSVSTLTIQRTQQEDSAVYLCASSFGGRLAGRYEQYFGPGTRLTVT.

The genes are TRBV7-8 and TRBJ2-1; TCRdb's D call of TRBD1 is untestable without DNA. Germline assignment: CDR1 SGHVS and CDR2 FQNEAQ. There are 13 residues in the CDR3. The CDR3 sequence is CASSLSQGREQFF.

The chain links TRBV7-8 to TRBJ2-1; TCRdb proposes TRBD1, but this gene call is untestable without DNA. This CDR3 contains 14 residues. Germline V gene sequence: CDR1 SGHVS, CDR2 FQNEAQ. The chain's CDR3 is CASSLEAPVDEQFF.

This chain connects TRBV4-2 to TRBJ1-1. The CDR3 spans 17 residues. The germline gives CDR1 LGHNA, CDR2 YNFKEQ. The CDR3 sequence is CASSQGLRTGGNTEAFF.

The gene calls are TRBV30 and TRBJ2-3; TCRdb lists TRBD1, though no DNA is available to test this call. This CDR3 contains 16 residues. In germline, CDR1 is GTSNPN, CDR2 SVGIG (reference sequence). The CDR3 sequence is CAWSVEGRGITDTQYF.

The chain combines TRBV21-1 with TRBJ1-5. TRBV21-1 is tagged as a pseudogene. The length of the CDR3 is 14 residues. CDR3 sequence: CASSYRACEQPQHF.

V usage is TRBV10-2 and J usage is TRBJ2-1. CDR3 length: 12 residues. Germline loops: CDR1 WSHSY, CDR2 SAAADI. The chain's CDR3 is CATKDDVNEQFF.

The rearrangement uses TRBV4-1 and TRBJ2-1; with no DNA, the TCRdb D assignment of TRBD2 cannot be verified. CDR3 size: 19 residues. Germline assignment: CDR1 MGHRA and CDR2 YSYEKL. The CDR3 region is CASSQVSTSGRKFYNEQFF.

The chain carries TRBV6-1 and TRBJ1-4; the D call from TCRdb, TRBD1, cannot be confirmed without DNA. CDR3 length: 17 residues. Germline V lookup: CDR1 MNHNS, CDR2 SASEGT. CDR3 region: CASRRNWGQYNERDLFF.

V and J are TRBV12-3 or TRBV12-4 and TRBJ1-5; with no DNA, the TCRdb D assignment of TRBD1 cannot be verified. The CDR3 sequence is 14 residues long. This chain's CDR3 is CASSFSTGNQPQHF.

V usage is TRBV4-1 and J usage is TRBJ2-3; TCRdb indicates TRBD2, and absent DNA this call remains unverified. CDR1 and CDR2 from the germline V gene are MGHRA and YSYEKL. The CDR3 contains 16 residues. The chain's CDR3 is CASKGREGLMTDTQYF.

V gene TRBV6-1 combines with J gene TRBJ2-5; TCRdb designates TRBD2, a call that cannot be tested without DNA. The V gene's germline CDR1 is MNHNS and CDR2 SASEGT. This CDR3 comprises 15 residues. The CDR3: CASKIGSGNSETQYF.

The genes are TRBV28 and TRBJ2-7; the TCRdb call, TRBD1, lacks DNA for checking. Germline CDR1 reads MDHEN; CDR2 reads SYDVKM. The CDR3 length is 14 residues. The CDR3 region is CASSFTGDFYEQYF.

The rearrangement joins TRBV7-9 to TRBJ2-1; TCRdb picks TRBD2, but there is no DNA to check that call. The CDR3 is made up of 16 amino acids. The germline V gene has CDR1 SEHNR and CDR2 FQNEAQ (reference sequence). CDR3 loop: CASSFLTSGVYNEQFF.

V usage is TRBV6-5 and J usage is TRBJ2-7; without DNA, the TCRdb call of TRBD2 cannot be checked. This CDR3 is 13 amino acids long. Per germline, CDR1 MNHEY and CDR2 SVGAGI. This CDR3 reads CASSLRQGHEQYF.

The chain combines TRBV4-2 with TRBJ2-6. The CDR3 loop spans 17 amino acids. Germline CDR1 reads LGHNA; CDR2 reads YNFKEQ. The CDR3 region is CASSQIDTNSGANVLTF.